The 6 T cell receptor beta chains reported below all come from one sample, sequenced in a study of T cell responses to AZD1222 COVID-19 vaccine. Method: immunoSEQ multiplex PCR; TCRdb's copy keeps in-frame clones and lacks some. This table holds about 79,000 clones, 89% found once. Sequenced material: peripheral blood, taken 28 days after the second AZD1222 dose. These receptors originate from an adult who received the AZD1222 COVID-19 vaccine.

The J gene is TRBJ2-1, the V gene TRBV7-9; 7 bases match TRBD2. J was trimmed by 6 bases and V by 4 bases; bases with no gene match: 6. From germline, CDR1 is SEHNR and CDR2 FQNEAQ (reference sequence). This CDR3 region has 14 residues. For the CDR3, the DNA is TGTGCCAGCAGCTCAGTAGCGGGTGTCAATGAGCAGTTCTTC. This gives the protein CASSSVAGVNEQFF.

CDR3 nucleotides: TGTGCCAGTAGCACTAGGGGGGATTTATACGAGCAGTACTTC. Translating it yields CASSTRGDLYEQYF. The V and J genes are TRBV19 and TRBJ2-7; D possibly uses TRBD1 or TRBD2 (6 bases each). The V gene's germline CDR1 is LNHDA and CDR2 SQIVND (reference sequence). V was clipped by 6 bases and J by 4 bases, with 16 bases between them. The CDR3 has 14 residues.

The V call is TRBV28, the J call TRBJ2-7; D gene uncertain. Germline lookup yields CDR1 MDHEN and CDR2 SYDVKM. The CDR3 has 11 residues. V lost 6 bases and J lost 2, with 5 bases in between. In DNA, the CDR3 is TGTGCCAGCAGCGACACCTACGAGCAGTACTTC. Residues: CASSDTYEQYF. The full variable domain, rest sourced from reference TRBV28 and TRBJ2-7, is DVKVTQSSRYLVKRTGEKVFLECVQDMDHENMFWYRQDPGLGLRLIYFSYDVKMKEKGDIPEGYSVSREKKERFSLILESASTNQTSMYLCASSDTYEQYFGPGTRLTVT.

The rearrangement joins TRBV27 to TRBJ1-4, with D hard to call. The germline CDR1 and CDR2 sequences are MNHEY and SMNVEV (reference sequence). V lost 4 bases and J lost 4, with 7 bases in between. There are 13 residues in the CDR3. The CDR3 sequence: CASSSWDNEKLFF. CDR3 coding DNA: TGTGCCAGCAGTTCTTGGGATAATGAAAAACTGTTTTTT.

The chain couples TRBV7-9 to TRBJ2-1; TRBD2 aligns across 9 bases. Trimming took 0 bases from V and 8 from J; bases not matched to a gene: 5. This CDR3 has 15 residues. CDR1 and CDR2 (germline): SEHNR, FQNEAQ (reference sequence). In DNA form, the CDR3 reads TGTGCCAGCAGCTTAGCTGCGGGAGGGCCTGATGAGCAGTTCTTC. Translating it yields CASSLAAGGPDEQFF.

The genes are TRBV6-1 and TRBJ1-5, with D uncertain. Trimming shortened V by 3 bases and J by 7 bases, and 16 bases separated the two germline ends. The CDR3 has 15 amino acids. Germline values: CDR1 MNHNS, CDR2 SASEGT. The DNA of the CDR3 is TGTGCCAGCAGTGAGGGCCGGGTCTTGGGGCAGCCCCAGCATTTT. Translating it yields CASSEGRVLGQPQHF.